Shown below are 18 T cell receptor beta chains from a single sample sequenced in a study of metastatic and nonmetastatic thyroid tumors. TCRdb re-processed the PCR reads through MiXCR. The sample records roughly 61,000 clones, approximately 4.1% being singletons. Prior to thyroid surgery, none of the patients had received any treatment. The sequenced sample was blood. The receptors were gathered from a female donor with papillary thyroid cancer or a benign thyroid nodule (not recorded which). Some clones in this sample may be carry-over from other donors' samples.

This clone showed up just a few times. The chain carries TRBV2 and TRBJ2-7; possible D gene TRBD2, 6 bases. This CDR3 comprises 14 residues. V was cut by 5 bases and J by 2 bases, with 13 bases left in between. From germline, CDR1 is SNHLY and CDR2 FYNNEI. CDR3 residues: CASSLWRDPYEQYF. The DNA for the CDR3 is TGTGCCAGCAGTCTCTGGCGGGACCCCTACGAGCAGTACTTC.

This clone appeared many times. The V gene is TRBV7-2, the J gene TRBJ2-3; tentatively, D is TRBD2 (6 bases). V gave up 4 bases and J gave up 0 bases, with 14 bases separating them. The germline V gene has CDR1 SGHTA and CDR2 FQGNSA. This CDR3 comprises 16 residues. The CDR3 loop is CASSYRGGVSTDTQYF. The CDR3 bases are TGTGCCAGCAGCTACAGAGGCGGGGTTAGCACAGATACGCAGTATTTT. Complete variable domain (other parts from reference TRBV7-2 and TRBJ2-3): GAGVSQSPSNKVTEKGKDVELRCDPISGHTALYWYRQSLGQGLEFLIYFQGNSAPDKSGLPSDRFSAERTGGSVSTLTIQRTQQEDSAVYLCASSYRGGVSTDTQYFGPGTRLTVL.

This clone occurred many times. The junction departs from germline at one end; a sequencing error may be responsible. This chain connects TRBV12-3 or TRBV12-4 to TRBJ2-7, with no clear D. The CDR3 spans 13 residues. The CDR3 coding sequence is TGTGCCAGCAGCTTAGGCGGTCCCTACGAGCAGTACTTC. Residues: CASSLGGPYEQYF.

This clone has ten or more counts. The J gene is TRBJ1-5, the V gene TRBV6-1; no firm D call. Deletions cut 6 bases from V and 0 bases from J, with 12 bases between. The CDR3 consists of 15 residues. Per the germline V gene, CDR1 is MNHNS and CDR2 is SASEGT. CDR3 DNA sequence: TGTGCCAGCAGAGTCCGTGCAGATAGCAATCAGCCCCAGCATTTT. This codes for CASRVRADSNQPQHF.

This clone has ten or more counts. V gene TRBV6-1 combines with J gene TRBJ2-7; 7 bases agree with TRBD1. Per the germline V gene, CDR1 is MNHNS and CDR2 is SASEGT. This CDR3 has 14 amino acids. Trimming removed 5 bases from V and 3 bases from J; junction bases left unmatched: 7. Here the CDR3 reads CASSSRTGGYEQYF. CDR3 coding DNA: TGTGCCAGCAGTTCCCGGACAGGTGGCTACGAGCAGTACTTC.

Ten or more counts support this clone. The chain has TRBV2 and TRBJ1-4; D is possibly TRBD1 (5 bases). V was clipped by 7 bases and J by 8 bases, with 14 bases between them. This CDR3 region has 13 residues. Looked up from germline, CDR1 is SNHLY and CDR2 is FYNNEI. This chain's CDR3 is CASNNRGGEKLFF. The CDR3 nucleotides read TGTGCCAGCAACAACCGCGGGGGGGAAAAACTGTTTTTT.

This clone was seen many times. DNA of the CDR3: TGTGCCAGCAGCCCTTTCATCTTGACGGGAGAGACCCAGTACTTC. Translation gives CASSPFILTGETQYF. The rearrangement uses TRBV3-1 and TRBJ2-5; D gene unclear. The CDR3 length is 15 residues. The V end lost 4 bases, the J end lost 4 bases, and 16 bases lay between the germline ends. The germline V gene has CDR1 LGHDT and CDR2 YNNKEL (reference sequence).

At least ten counts were recorded for this clone. The chain uses TRBV3-1 and TRBJ2-3, with a possible D match to TRBD2 (7 bases). This CDR3 has 16 residues. Per the germline V gene, CDR1 is LGHDT and CDR2 is YNNKEL (reference sequence). V lost 4 bases and J 1 base, leaving 15 bases between the germline ends. DNA of the CDR3: TGTGCCAGCAGCCGGGCCGGGGGGCGGGGCACAGATACGCAGTATTTT. Translating it yields CASSRAGGRGTDTQYF.

Details on this clone: This may stem from a read error, because a much larger clone lies one nucleotide away. The CDR3 coding sequence is TGTGCCAGCTCACCAAGTTTGTCGTCAGTCAATGAAGCTTTCTTT. It specifies CASSPSLSSVNEAFF. V usage is TRBV18 and J usage is TRBJ1-1, with D uncertain. The CDR3 loop spans 15 amino acids. Trimming pared 2 bases from V and 7 bases from J, leaving 17 bases between. The V gene's germline CDR1 is KGHSH and CDR2 LQKENI. The complete variable domain, with remaining parts taken from reference TRBV18 and TRBJ1-1, reads NAGVMQNPRHLVRRRGQEARLRCSPMKGHSHVYWYRQLPEEGLKFMVYLQKENIIDESGMPKERFSAEFPKEGPSILRIQQVVRGDSAAYFCASSPSLSSVNEAFFGQGTRLTVV.

The chain recombines TRBV28 with TRBJ2-4; weak D call: TRBD2 (6 bases). Trimming removed 7 bases at V and 7 bases at J, with 14 bases between. Looked up from germline, CDR1 is MDHEN and CDR2 is SYDVKM. The CDR3 loop spans 13 amino acids. For the CDR3, the DNA is TGTGCCAGCACACAGCCCGCGGGGAACATTCAGTACTTC. It is translated as CASTQPAGNIQYF. The full variable domain, in which reference TRBV28 and TRBJ2-4 provide the parts outside the CDR3, is DVKVTQSSRYLVKRTGEKVFLECVQDMDHENMFWYRQDPGLGLRLIYFSYDVKMKEKGDIPEGYSVSREKKERFSLILESASTNQTSMYLCASTQPAGNIQYFGAGTRLSVL.

With respect to this clone: It may be a read error: a sequence one base away is much more abundant. The V gene is TRBV5-1, the J gene TRBJ2-1; D not resolved. This CDR3 region has 15 residues. The germline CDR1 and CDR2 sequences are SGHRS and YFSETQ. The CDR3 DNA reads TGCGCCAACAGCTTCCGGGCCCCCACGGTCAATGAGCAGTTCTTC. Its translation: CANSFRAPTVNEQFF. Full variable domain (rest looked up from reference TRBV5-1 and TRBJ2-1): KAGVTQTPRYLIKTRGQQVTLSCSPISGHRSVSWYQQTPGQGLQFLFEYFSETQRNKGNFPGRFSGRQFSNSRSEMNVSTLELGDSALYLCANSFRAPTVNEQFFGPGTRLTVL.

This clone was counted many times. The V call is TRBV27, the J call TRBJ2-2, with TRBD1 identical over 7 bases. Losses at the gene ends were 7 bases for V and 6 bases for J; bases not matched to a gene: 8. CDR3 length equals 14 residues. CDR1 is MNHEY, CDR2 SMNVEV, per germline (reference sequence). The CDR3 region has the DNA TGTGCCAGCAAATCCGACAGGGAAGCCGGGGAGCTGTTTTTT. Protein: CASKSDREAGELFF.

This clone has at least ten counts. V is TRBV28 and J is TRBJ1-2, with 8 bases matching TRBD1. CDR1 and CDR2 (germline): MDHEN, SYDVKM. The CDR3 length is 14 residues. V lost 5 bases to trimming and J lost 5 bases; unmatched junction nucleotides: 7. The DNA for the CDR3 is TGTGCCAGCAGTAAACAGGGGGTGTTTTATGGCTACACCTTC. Protein: CASSKQGVFYGYTF.

This clone was detected many times. Distinct nucleotide sequences in the sample also encode this CDR3. This sequence joins TRBV4-1 and TRBJ2-2; TRBD2 aligns across 9 bases. V dropped 1 base and J dropped 2; count of bases not matched to a gene: 14. Germline values: CDR1 MGHRA, CDR2 YSYEKL. This CDR3 comprises 20 residues. CDR3 bases: TGCGCCAGCAGCCAAGCTTCCGGGGGCGGGCTAGCGGGAAACACCGGGGAGCTGTTTTTT. Translating it yields CASSQASGGGLAGNTGELFF.

This clone showed up just a few times. The V call is TRBV12-3 or TRBV12-4, the J call TRBJ2-1; 7 bases match TRBD2. The CDR3 length is 14 residues. V dropped 6 bases and J dropped 9; count of bases not matched to a gene: 11. This CDR3 reads CASRPRLSGGEQFF. In nucleotides, the CDR3 is TGTGCCAGCAGGCCCCGGCTATCGGGGGGTGAGCAGTTCTTC.

This clone was detected many times. The CDR3, as DNA: TGCAGTGCTAGAGAGGGGTCTGGAAACACCATATATTTT. It encodes CSAREGSGNTIYF. The chain combines TRBV20-1 with TRBJ1-3; the D is unclear. The CDR3 consists of 13 residues. The germline CDR1 and CDR2 sequences are DFQATT and SNEGSKA (reference sequence). V was cut by 0 bases and J by 1 base, with 4 bases left in between.

This clone has more than one count but fewer than ten. This chain uses TRBV12-3 or TRBV12-4 with TRBJ2-7, with 7 positions matching TRBD1. The CDR3 sequence is 15 residues long. V lost 5 bases, J lost 6 bases, and 13 bases stayed unmatched. The CDR3 region is CASSPGGDGTPEQYF. The CDR3 DNA reads TGTGCCAGCAGTCCAGGGGGAGACGGTACACCCGAGCAGTACTTC.

This clone occurred many times. The chain combines TRBV20-1 with TRBJ1-1; a possible D gene is TRBD1 (5 bases). The germline V and J ends were trimmed by 2 bases and 1 base, with 8 bases remaining between them. This CDR3 has 13 amino acids. Germline V gene sequence: CDR1 DFQATT, CDR2 SNEGSKA (reference sequence). DNA for the CDR3: TGCAGTGCTAGACGGGACGGGAACACTGAAGCTTTCTTT. Its protein product is CSARRDGNTEAFF.